This passage covers 27 T cell receptor beta chains from one sample sequenced in a study of CD8+ T cells in alopecia areata. RNA was extracted and reverse transcribed into cDNA as the sequencing template. Sequenced by immunoSEQ multiplex PCR; TCRdb stores in-frame clones only, minus some. The sample carries approximately 160,000 clones, around 59% recorded once. Treatment given: oral pan-JAK inhibitor, 5-10 mg twice daily. The material sequenced was CD4+ T cells sorted from blood, taken at week 24, from a patient treated with tofacitinib. All receptors derive from a human donor with alopecia areata.

This chain links TRBV10-3 with TRBJ2-7, with D possibly matching TRBD1 (5 bases). The CDR3 is 13 residues long. Germline CDR1 and CDR2: ENHRY and SYGVKD. Trimming removed 6 bases at V and 3 bases at J, with 12 bases between. The DNA for the CDR3 is TGTGCCATCAGGGCACAGGAGCACTACGAGCAGTACTTC. Translating it yields CAIRAQEHYEQYF.

The V call is TRBV4-2, the J call TRBJ1-5; no clear D. The germline V gene has CDR1 LGHNA and CDR2 YNFKEQ. The V gene lost 0 bases and the J gene lost 3 bases, with 3 bases spanning the gap. This CDR3 contains 13 residues. As DNA, the CDR3 is TGTGCCAGCAGCCAAGATCACAATCAGCCCCAGCATTTT. Translation: CASSQDHNQPQHF.

The gene calls are TRBV2 and TRBJ1-6; a possible D gene is TRBD1 (5 bases). V lost 0 bases and J 8 bases, leaving 11 bases between the germline ends. The CDR3 length is 15 residues. CDR1 is SNHLY, CDR2 FYNNEI, per germline. CDR3 loop: CASSEALQGYSPLHF. Written as DNA, the CDR3 is TGTGCCAGCAGTGAAGCGCTTCAGGGTTATTCACCCCTCCACTTT.

This rearrangement joins TRBV30 to TRBJ2-2, with 7 bases that match TRBD1. CDR1 is GTSNPN and CDR2 is SVGIG in the germline V gene (reference sequence). V trimming: 4 bases; J trimming: 0 bases; junction bases outside the gene matches: 2. The CDR3 totals 14 residues. The chain's CDR3 is CAWKQGANTGELFF. Written as DNA, the CDR3 is TGTGCCTGGAAGCAGGGGGCGAACACCGGGGAGCTGTTTTTT.

The chain employs TRBV20-1 and TRBJ2-2; no reliable D call. V was trimmed by 6 bases and J by 7 bases, leaving 9 bases between them. The CDR3 spans 11 residues. Germline lookup yields CDR1 DFQATT and CDR2 SNEGSKA (reference sequence). The CDR3 protein is CSAPVGGELFF. DNA for the CDR3: TGCAGTGCCCCGGTGGGCGGGGAGCTGTTTTTT.

The chain has TRBV7-9 and TRBJ1-2, with TRBD1 matching over 8 bases. Germline V lookup: CDR1 SEHNR, CDR2 FQNEAQ (reference sequence). The V and J ends lost 3 bases and 6 bases, in that order; junction bases with no gene match: 3. This CDR3 region has 13 residues. The CDR3 spells CASSFGQGNGYTF. In DNA, the CDR3 is TGTGCCAGCAGCTTTGGACAGGGAAATGGCTACACCTTC.

The chain has TRBV15 and TRBJ1-2, with 7 bases identical to TRBD1. The junction had 4 bases not matched to a gene; V was cut back by 1 base and J by 8 bases. This CDR3 is built from 13 residues. Germline V gene data show CDR1 as LNHNV and CDR2 as YYDKDF (reference sequence). The CDR3: CATSRVGDRGYTF. The CDR3 DNA is TGTGCCACCAGCAGAGTAGGGGACAGAGGCTACACCTTC.

The chain joins TRBV29-1 to TRBJ1-2; maybe TRBD1 (5 bases). CDR3 length equals 14 residues. Germline CDR1 and CDR2: SQVTM and ANQGSEA. The V end was cut by 5 bases, the J end by 3 bases, with 16 bases between. CDR3 DNA: TGCAGCGTTAGCCCCGAGGGGCGCGACTATGGCTACACCTTC. Encoded protein: CSVSPEGRDYGYTF.

This clone was seen more than once but under ten times. This rearrangement joins TRBV29-1 to TRBJ2-3; D is ambiguous. The CDR3 runs 13 residues. Trimming took off 4 bases at V and 4 bases at J, with 12 bases between the two ends. Germline V gene sequence: CDR1 SQVTM, CDR2 ANQGSEA. CDR3 nucleotide sequence: TGCAGCGTTGGGAATGTCTTAGCAGATACGCAGTATTTT. Encoded protein: CSVGNVLADTQYF.

This clone was recorded a few times. The chain recombines TRBV30 with TRBJ2-5, with a possible D match to TRBD2 (6 bases). This CDR3 contains 13 residues. V shed 7 bases and J shed 1 base, with 13 bases lying between them. From germline, CDR1 is GTSNPN and CDR2 SVGIG (reference sequence). Here the CDR3 reads CASTRGTQETQYF. The DNA for the CDR3 is TGTGCCTCGACGCGCGGGACCCAAGAGACCCAGTACTTC.

The chain is built from TRBV6-1 and TRBJ2-7; 7 bases line up with TRBD1. CDR1 is MNHNS and CDR2 is SASEGT in the germline V gene. The V and J ends lost 6 bases and 1 base, in that order; junction bases with no gene match: 6. CDR3 length: 14 amino acids. The CDR3 DNA reads as TGTGCCAGCAGGGACGGCAGGGGGTCCTACGAGCAGTACTTC. Protein: CASRDGRGSYEQYF.

This clone appeared once. The chain couples TRBV29-1 to TRBJ1-1; possible D gene TRBD1, 6 bases. Trimming shortened V by 7 bases and J by 3 bases, and 9 bases separated the two germline ends. The CDR3 length is 11 residues. The V gene's germline CDR1 is SQVTM and CDR2 ANQGSEA. DNA of the CDR3: TGCAGCGGCTACAGGGACACTGAAGCTTTCTTT. Translated, it gives CSGYRDTEAFF. Complete variable domain (other parts from reference TRBV29-1 and TRBJ1-1): SAVISQKPSRDICQRGTSLTIQCQVDSQVTMMFWYRQQPGQSLTLIATANQGSEATYESGFVIDKFPISRPNLTFSTLTVSNMSPEDSSIYLCSGYRDTEAFFGQGTRLTVV.

The chain couples TRBV5-1 to TRBJ2-7; D uncertain. The CDR3 sequence is 14 residues long. The V end lost 0 bases, the J end lost 2 bases, and 9 bases lay between the germline ends. CDR1 and CDR2 from the germline V gene are SGHRS and YFSETQ. The CDR3 protein is CASSLEGGTYEQYF. The CDR3 nucleotides read TGCGCCAGCAGCTTGGAGGGCGGTACCTACGAGCAGTACTTC.

The chain couples TRBV11-2 to TRBJ1-1; the D is unclear. V lost 3 bases, J lost 1 base, and 9 bases lay in between. The germline CDR1 and CDR2 sequences are SGHAT and FQNNGV. The CDR3 spans 14 residues. The CDR3 sequence is CASSLGRSNTEAFF. The CDR3 DNA is TGTGCCAGCAGCTTGGGCAGGTCGAACACTGAAGCTTTCTTT.

This clone was detected a few times. The same CDR3 can be traced to other DNA sequences in this sample. This chain joins TRBV5-1 and TRBJ2-2; D is possibly TRBD1 (6 bases). Per the germline V gene, CDR1 is SGHRS and CDR2 is YFSETQ. V was cut by 0 bases and J by 6 bases, with 6 bases left in between. The CDR3 extends over 13 amino acids. The CDR3 protein is CASSLGQAGELFF. CDR3 DNA sequence: TGCGCCAGCAGCTTGGGACAGGCCGGGGAGCTGTTTTTT.

The chain joins TRBV5-6 to TRBJ2-7; 7 bases fit TRBD1. This CDR3 has 16 amino acids. Germline CDR1 is SGHDT and CDR2 is YYEEEE. V dropped 4 bases and J dropped 1; count of bases not matched to a gene: 11. CDR3: CASSPTGTAFSYEQYF. CDR3 in DNA: TGTGCCAGCAGCCCTACCGGGACAGCCTTTTCCTACGAGCAGTACTTC.

Note on this clone: The sample carries other DNA sequences with the same CDR3. The chain has TRBV29-1 and TRBJ2-5, with D uncertain. Trimming stripped 3 bases from V and 2 bases from J, with 4 bases between. The CDR3 is made up of 11 amino acids. Germline loops: CDR1 SQVTM, CDR2 ANQGSEA. The CDR3 loop is CSVDSQETQYF. The CDR3 DNA follows: TGCAGCGTTGACAGTCAAGAGACCCAGTACTTC.

In this sample, this clone turned up a few times. The chain combines TRBV10-2 with TRBJ1-2; 12 bases are shared with TRBD1. The ends lost 2 bases at V and 8 bases at J; junction bases unmatched: 6. The length of the CDR3 is 15 residues. Germline assignment: CDR1 WSHSY and CDR2 SAAADI. CDR3 in DNA: TGCGCCAGCAGTGAGCCGGGACAGGGGGCAGGGGGCTACACCTTC. This gives the protein CASSEPGQGAGGYTF.

The V gene is TRBV7-3, the J gene TRBJ2-5; no clear D. Trimming stripped 2 bases from V and 0 bases from J, with 10 bases between. From germline, CDR1 is SGHTA and CDR2 FQGTGA. The CDR3 sequence is 15 residues long. The CDR3 DNA follows: TGTGCCAGCAGCTTAGCGTTCCTCAACCAAGAGACCCAGTACTTC. Translation gives CASSLAFLNQETQYF.

The V and J genes are TRBV5-1 and TRBJ2-1, with 13 bases that match TRBD2. In germline, CDR1 is SGHRS, CDR2 YFSETQ. This CDR3 is 18 amino acids long. The V segment lost 0 bases and the J segment 13 bases; nucleotides outside the gene matches: 16. CDR3 sequence reads: CASSLEGTRTSGGPGQFF. The CDR3 coding sequence is TGCGCCAGCAGCTTGGAAGGAACCAGGACTAGCGGGGGCCCCGGACAGTTCTTC.

The gene calls are TRBV29-1 and TRBJ2-1; 9 bases match TRBD2. The CDR3 spans 15 residues. The germline V gene has CDR1 SQVTM and CDR2 ANQGSEA. V was clipped by 3 bases and J by 4 bases; unmatched bases: 7. The CDR3: CSVDRGGLAYNEQFF. The CDR3 nucleotides read TGCAGCGTTGACAGGGGGGGACTAGCATACAATGAGCAGTTCTTC.

The gene calls are TRBV6-1 and TRBJ2-7; D may be TRBD1 (6 bases). The germline V and J ends were trimmed by 6 bases and 1 base, with 13 bases remaining between them. Germline values: CDR1 MNHNS, CDR2 SASEGT. This CDR3 contains 14 residues. The chain's CDR3 is CASRAGTHSYEQYF. The CDR3 DNA sequence: TGTGCCAGCAGAGCCGGGACACATTCCTACGAGCAGTACTTC.

The rearrangement joins TRBV2 to TRBJ1-5; the D is unclear. V lost 7 bases, J lost 0 bases, and 13 bases lay in between. This CDR3 contains 15 residues. The V gene's germline CDR1 is SNHLY and CDR2 FYNNEI. In nucleotides, the CDR3 is TGTGCCAGCAAGTGGCATCCGTATAGCAATCAGCCCCAGCATTTT. Amino acids: CASKWHPYSNQPQHF. Supplemented by reference TRBV2 and TRBJ1-5, the full variable domain reads EPEVTQTPSHQVTQMGQEVILRCVPISNHLYFYWYRQILGQKVEFLVSFYNNEISEKSEIFDDQFSVERPDGSNFTLKIRSTKLEDSAMYFCASKWHPYSNQPQHFGDGTRLSIL.

Only one count was recorded for this clone. The chain links TRBV28 to TRBJ1-1; TRBD1 is a possible D gene (6 bases). This CDR3 is built from 15 residues. Germline V gene data show CDR1 as MDHEN and CDR2 as SYDVKM. V lost 5 bases, J lost 8 bases, and 21 bases lay in between. The CDR3 region is CASSQPFGQQAEAFF. As DNA, the CDR3 is TGTGCCAGCAGTCAGCCATTCGGACAGCAAGCAGAAGCTTTCTTT.

This clone was found once. This chain connects TRBV10-3 to TRBJ2-7; D possibly uses TRBD1 or TRBD2 (5 bases each). The V gene lost 11 bases and the J gene lost 2 bases, with 16 bases spanning the gap. This CDR3 is 13 amino acids long. The germline gives CDR1 ENHRY, CDR2 SYGVKD. The CDR3 protein is CAARPGRAYEQYF. In DNA form, the CDR3 reads TGTGCCGCGCGCCCGGGGCGGGCCTACGAGCAGTACTTC.

The CDR3 DNA reads as TGTGCCAGCAGTAGGACAGGGGGCTACTACGAGCAGTACTTC. It specifies CASSRTGGYYEQYF. The chain carries TRBV27 and TRBJ2-7; TRBD1 matches 11 bases. Germline V gives CDR1 MNHEY, CDR2 SMNVEV (reference sequence). V lost 5 bases to trimming and J lost 3 bases; unmatched junction nucleotides: 3. This CDR3 has 14 residues.

This clone has a single count. This rearrangement joins TRBV4-1 to TRBJ2-2, with 12 bases fitting TRBD2. V was pared by 1 base and J by 2 bases, with 5 bases of the junction left unmatched. The CDR3 covers 18 residues. Germline V gives CDR1 MGHRA, CDR2 YSYEKL. The CDR3 here is CASSQALAGGTNTGELFF. CDR3 coding DNA: TGCGCCAGCAGCCAAGCACTAGCGGGGGGCACTAACACCGGGGAGCTGTTTTTT.